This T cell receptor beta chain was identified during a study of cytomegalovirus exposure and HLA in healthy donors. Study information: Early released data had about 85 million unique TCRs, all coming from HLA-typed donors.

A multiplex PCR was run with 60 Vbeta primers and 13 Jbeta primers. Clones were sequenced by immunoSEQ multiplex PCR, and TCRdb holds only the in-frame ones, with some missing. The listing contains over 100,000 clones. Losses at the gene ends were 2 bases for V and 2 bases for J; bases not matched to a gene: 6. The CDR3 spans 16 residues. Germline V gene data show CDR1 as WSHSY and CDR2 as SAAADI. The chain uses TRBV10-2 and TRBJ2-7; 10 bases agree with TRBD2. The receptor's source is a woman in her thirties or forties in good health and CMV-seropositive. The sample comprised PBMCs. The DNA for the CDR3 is TGCGCCAGCAGTGAGCCCGGACTAGCGGAAACCTACGAGCAGTACTTC. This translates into CASSEPGLAETYEQYF.